This T cell receptor beta chain was profiled in a study of shared clonotypes between healthy human individuals. General observations from the study: The expectation was that sequencing depth would affect clonotype sharing among donors. Few donors restricted represented genetic and exposure-history diversity.

About this clone itself: The target antigen is unknown.

This CDR3 spans 14 amino acids. Trimming removed 6 bases from V and 1 base from J, with 7 bases in between. Germline V gene data show CDR1 as MNHEY and CDR2 as SMNVEV (reference sequence). Method: immunoSEQ multiplex PCR; TCRdb's copy keeps in-frame clones and lacks some. The data contain 2 million to 2.5 million clones, approximately 96% of them singletons. The specimen sequenced was naive CD4+ T cells sorted from blood. Subset indicated: CD45RA+ positively selected. The sequence came from a man aged 18 to 29 in good health. The chain employs TRBV27 and TRBJ1-6; no clear D gene. CDR3 in amino acids: CASRAPSYNSPLHF. CDR3 nucleotides: TGTGCCAGCAGGGCTCCGTCCTATAATTCACCCCTCCACTTT.